This T cell receptor beta chain was found in a study of beta chain features in type 1 diabetes. Blood was drawn once from each donor into heparinised tubes. The draws averaged roughly 120 mL. Concerning this clone: Its cognate antigen is unknown.

General study findings and limits: TCRB CDR3s from Type 1 diabetes patients were moderately but significantly shorter in all four CD4+ subsets. HLA influence on TCRB rearrangement stayed unresolved here. VDJ junctions from patients with type 1 diabetes contained fewer insertions and more deletions.

Expressed TCRB transcripts were sequenced because the isolated RNA had all been reverse transcribed beforehand. TCRdb's copy holds only in-frame clones and misses some; the assay was immunoSEQ multiplex PCR. Of some 99,000 clones listed, approximately 39% are singletons. This CDR3 is 15 amino acids long. Germline CDR1 and CDR2: SGDLS and YYNGEE. V dropped 5 bases and J dropped 1; count of bases not matched to a gene: 2. The TCR originated in a woman aged 18-35 years in good health. This chain connects TRBV9 to TRBJ2-2, with 10 bases fitting TRBD2. What was sequenced was stem cell memory CD4+ T cells from blood. This chain's CDR3 is CASSLAGVNTGELFF. The CDR3, as DNA: TGTGCCAGCAGTCTAGCGGGGGTGAACACCGGGGAGCTGTTTTTT.